These 3 T cell receptor beta chains were all obtained from the same sample, sequenced in a study of shared clonotypes between healthy human individuals. The data were produced by immunoSEQ multiplex PCR, yet TCRdb's version contains in-frame clones alone and is incomplete. Here the sample spans around 2,000,000 clones, about 92% being singletons. CD45RO-negative, CCR7-positively selected cells formed the naive CD8 fraction, excluding terminally differentiated effector memory CD45RA+ cells. Sequenced material: naive CD8+ T cells from PBMCs. The source is a man between 18 and 29 years old in good health. Some clones in this sample may be carry-over from other donors' samples.

This chain links TRBV29-1 with TRBJ2-7; 8 bases line up with TRBD1. The CDR3 runs to 12 residues. Germline V gene lookup returns CDR1 SQVTM and CDR2 ANQGSEA. V shed 6 bases and J 6 bases; nucleotides not matched to a gene: 7. CDR3 residues: CSVLGQVGEQYF. The CDR3 DNA follows: TGCAGCGTCCTGGGACAGGTAGGCGAGCAGTACTTC.

The V and J genes are TRBV28 and TRBJ2-7; 13 bases map to TRBD2. The germline gives CDR1 MDHEN, CDR2 SYDVKM. This CDR3 comprises 16 residues. J lost 0 bases, V lost 4 bases, and 3 bases had no gene match. The CDR3 is CASSYGTSGVSYEQYF. For the CDR3, the DNA is TGTGCCAGCAGTTACGGGACTAGCGGGGTCTCCTACGAGCAGTACTTC.

This sequence joins TRBV7-2 and TRBJ2-5; 7 nucleotides line up with TRBD2. CDR3 length: 15 residues. After removal of 4 bases from V and 1 base from J, the junction contained 6 bases not matched to a gene. CDR1 SGHTA and CDR2 FQGNSA come from the germline V gene. The CDR3 DNA reads TGTGCCAGCAGCTCGAGCCTAGCGGCCCAAGAGACCCAGTACTTC. Translated: CASSSSLAAQETQYF. The full variable domain, with the rest looked up from reference TRBV7-2 and TRBJ2-5, is GAGVSQSPSNKVTEKGKDVELRCDPISGHTALYWYRQSLGQGLEFLIYFQGNSAPDKSGLPSDRFSAERTGGSVSTLTIQRTQQEDSAVYLCASSSSLAAQETQYFGPGTRLLVL.